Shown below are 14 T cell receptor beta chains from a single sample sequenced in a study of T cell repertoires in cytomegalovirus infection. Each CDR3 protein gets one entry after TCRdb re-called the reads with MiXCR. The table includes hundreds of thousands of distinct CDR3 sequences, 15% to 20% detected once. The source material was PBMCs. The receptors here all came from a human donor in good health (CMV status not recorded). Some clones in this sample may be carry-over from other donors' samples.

The CDR3 sequence is CASSYRGPGTEAFF. CDR3 in DNA: TGTGCCAGCAGTTACAGGGGGCCGGGCACTGAAGCTTTCTTT. The rearrangement uses TRBV6-5 and TRBJ1-1; 7 bases are a match to TRBD1. With V trimmed by 2 bases and J by 4 bases, 4 bases remained unmatched. The CDR3 extends over 14 amino acids. CDR1 is MNHEY, CDR2 SVGAGI, per germline.

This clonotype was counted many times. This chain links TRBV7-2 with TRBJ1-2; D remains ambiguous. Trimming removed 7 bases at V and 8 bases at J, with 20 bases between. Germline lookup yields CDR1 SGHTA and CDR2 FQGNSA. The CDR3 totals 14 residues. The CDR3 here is CASTFGWRNTGYTF. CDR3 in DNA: TGTGCCAGCACCTTTGGATGGAGGAACACGGGCTACACCTTC.

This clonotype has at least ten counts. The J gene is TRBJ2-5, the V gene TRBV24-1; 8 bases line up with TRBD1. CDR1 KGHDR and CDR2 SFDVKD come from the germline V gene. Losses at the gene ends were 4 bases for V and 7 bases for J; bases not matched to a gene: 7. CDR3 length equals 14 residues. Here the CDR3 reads CATSETDRVATQYF. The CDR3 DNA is TGTGCCACCAGTGAGACGGACAGGGTGGCGACCCAGTACTTC.

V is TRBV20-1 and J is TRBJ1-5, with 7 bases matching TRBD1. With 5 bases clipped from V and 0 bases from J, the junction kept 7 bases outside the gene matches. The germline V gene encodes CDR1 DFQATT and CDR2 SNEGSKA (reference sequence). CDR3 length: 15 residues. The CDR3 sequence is CSARDSQNSNQPQHF. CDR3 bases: TGCAGTGCTCGGGACAGCCAAAATAGCAATCAGCCCCAGCATTTT.

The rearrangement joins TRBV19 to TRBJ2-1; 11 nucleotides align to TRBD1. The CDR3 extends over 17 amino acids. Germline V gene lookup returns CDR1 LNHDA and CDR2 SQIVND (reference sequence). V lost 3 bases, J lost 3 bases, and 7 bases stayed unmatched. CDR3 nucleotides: TGTGCCAGTAGTATTTGGTTTGGGACAGGGGGCTACAATGAGCAGTTCTTC. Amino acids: CASSIWFGTGGYNEQFF.

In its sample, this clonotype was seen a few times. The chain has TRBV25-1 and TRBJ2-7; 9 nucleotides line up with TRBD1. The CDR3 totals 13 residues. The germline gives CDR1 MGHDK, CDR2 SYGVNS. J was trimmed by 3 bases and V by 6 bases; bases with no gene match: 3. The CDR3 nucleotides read TGTGCCAGCAGCGACAGGGGGGACTACGAGCAGTACTTC. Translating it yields CASSDRGDYEQYF.

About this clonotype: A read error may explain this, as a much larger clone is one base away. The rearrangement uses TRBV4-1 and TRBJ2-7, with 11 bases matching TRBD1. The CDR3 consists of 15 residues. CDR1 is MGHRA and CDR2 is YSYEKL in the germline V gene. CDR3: CASSQRTGGNYELYF. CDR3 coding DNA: TGCGCCAGCAGCCAACGGACAGGGGGCAACTACGAGCTGTACTTC.

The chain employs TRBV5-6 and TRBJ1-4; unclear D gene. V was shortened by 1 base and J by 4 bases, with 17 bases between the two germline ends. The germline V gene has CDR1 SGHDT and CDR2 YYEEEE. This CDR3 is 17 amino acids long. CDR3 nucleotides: TGTGCCAGCAGCTTGCTCTCACGAGGGAACAATAATGAAAAACTGTTTTTT. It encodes CASSLLSRGNNNEKLFF.

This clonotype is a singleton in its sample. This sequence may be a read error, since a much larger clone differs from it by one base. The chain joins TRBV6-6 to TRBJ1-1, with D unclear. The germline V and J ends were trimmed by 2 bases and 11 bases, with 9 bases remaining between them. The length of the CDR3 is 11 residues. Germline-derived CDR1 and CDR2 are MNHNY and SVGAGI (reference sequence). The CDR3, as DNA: TGTGCCAGCAGTTACGAGGCTGGTGCTTTCTTT. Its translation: CASSYEAGAFF.

The CDR3 sequence is CSARDGGQGAFNSPLHF. Written as DNA, the CDR3 is TGCAGTGCTAGAGATGGAGGACAGGGGGCTTTTAATTCACCCCTCCACTTT. This rearrangement joins TRBV20-1 to TRBJ1-6; 11 bases are a match to TRBD1. V trimming: 0 bases; J trimming: 6 bases; junction bases outside the gene matches: 7. Germline V CDR1 and CDR2: DFQATT, SNEGSKA (reference sequence). CDR3 length: 17 amino acids.

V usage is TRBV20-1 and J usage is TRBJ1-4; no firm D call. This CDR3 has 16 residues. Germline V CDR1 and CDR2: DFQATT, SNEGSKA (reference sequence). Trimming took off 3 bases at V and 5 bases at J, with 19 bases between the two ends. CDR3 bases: TGCAGTGCTAGCCCCGAACAAGCGGCCCGAAATGAAAAACTGTTTTTT. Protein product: CSASPEQAARNEKLFF.

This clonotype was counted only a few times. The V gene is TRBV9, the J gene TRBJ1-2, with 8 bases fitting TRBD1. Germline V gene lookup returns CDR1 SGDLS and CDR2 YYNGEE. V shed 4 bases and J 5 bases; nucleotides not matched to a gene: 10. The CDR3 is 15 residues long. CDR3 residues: CASSFWTGSRYGYTF. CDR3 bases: TGTGCCAGCAGCTTTTGGACAGGGTCCAGGTATGGCTACACCTTC.

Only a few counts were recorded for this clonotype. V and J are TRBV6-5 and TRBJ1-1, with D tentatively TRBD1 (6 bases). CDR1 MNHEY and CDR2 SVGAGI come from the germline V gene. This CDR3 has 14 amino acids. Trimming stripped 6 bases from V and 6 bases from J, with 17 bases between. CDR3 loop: CASRSGGRGAEAFF. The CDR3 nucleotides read TGTGCCAGCAGGTCCGGGGGGCGAGGAGCTGAAGCTTTCTTT.

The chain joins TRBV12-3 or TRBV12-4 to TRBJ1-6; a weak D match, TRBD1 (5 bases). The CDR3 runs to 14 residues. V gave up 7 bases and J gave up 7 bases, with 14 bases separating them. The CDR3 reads CASNLMGGNSPLHF. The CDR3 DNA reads TGTGCCAGCAATCTAATGGGGGGAAATTCACCCCTCCACTTT.